What follows describes a single TCR beta chain. Its target is not known. This may stem from a read error, because a much larger clone lies one nucleotide away. Because it lacks the conserved phenylalanine or tryptophan at the end, this CDR3 is likely a read error. These data originate in a study of T-cell reconstitution after alpha-beta-depleted transplantation in children. Whole-study findings and limits: A year post-transplant, T-cell counts and diversity derived mostly from newly produced T cells.

A library of TCRbeta sequences, prepared with unique molecular identifiers, was generated. TCRdb analysed the PCR reads with MiXCR anew, one entry per CDR3 protein. Seen here are about 300,000 distinct CDR3 sequences, over 7.5% observed once, and the top ten hold about 9.3%. Germline loops: CDR1 DFQATT, CDR2 SNEGSKA (reference sequence). V lost 3 bases and J lost 2; bases outside the gene matches: 6. This CDR3 is built from 15 residues. This sequence originates from a female patient aged 2-9 years who had a stem cell transplant for Fanconi anemia, so the T cells may come from the graft donor. The J gene is TRBJ1-3, the V gene TRBV20-1; 8 bases match TRBD1. Sequenced material: peripheral blood, taken 360 days after TCRalphabeta/CD19-depleted stem cell transplant. CDR3 in DNA: TGCAGTGCTAGGAGACAGGGGAGAGCTGGAAACACCATATATTGT. Translating it yields CSARRQGRAGNTIYC.